The present T cell receptor beta chain was sequenced within a study of neurological immune-mediated disorders. By sample share, this clonotype is medium-sized. One entry per CDR3 protein results from TCRdb running MiXCR on the 5' RACE reads. The sample gives about 53,000 distinct CDR3 sequences, roughly 17% of which show up once; 4.4% is in the top ten. There are 15 residues in the CDR3. Germline V gene data show CDR1 as SQVTM and CDR2 as ANQGSEA. V lost 0 bases and J 5 bases, leaving 16 bases between the germline ends. The sequence came from a man aged 55 to 70 in good health. The rearrangement joins TRBV29-1 to TRBJ1-2; D unresolved. The sequencing sample was made of PBMCs. The CDR3 DNA is TGCAGCGTTGAAGATCAGACCCGTAAAATTTATGGCTACACCTTC. Protein product: CSVEDQTRKIYGYTF.